The 27 T cell receptor beta chains given below trace back to one sample, sequenced in a study of CXCR3-negative and CXCR3-positive naive CD8 T cells. Broader study findings: TRB CDR3s of CXCR3-positive naive cells were more hydrophobic than those of CXCR3-negative naive cells.

Through 5' RACE with UMI labels, the TRB cDNA libraries were prepared. TCRdb reprocessed the 5' RACE reads; each CDR3 protein has one entry and no DNA is given. This repertoire includes around 140,000 distinct CDR3 sequences. Antigens for these TCRs are unknown. Specimen: naive CXCR3+ CD8+ T cells from blood. Subset indicated: CD45RO-CCR7+CD27+CD95- naive CD8+ T cells expressing CXCR3 (TNR3+). Every receptor here comes from a human donor in good health. Some clones in this sample may be carry-over from other donors' samples.

This chain connects TRBV7-3 to TRBJ2-1. Per the germline V gene, CDR1 is SGHTA and CDR2 is FQGTGA. CDR3 length: 13 residues. Here the CDR3 reads CASSIDLFGEQFF. The complete variable domain, with remaining parts taken from reference TRBV7-3 and TRBJ2-1, reads GAGVSQTPSNKVTEKGKYVELRCDPISGHTALYWYRQSLGQGPEFLIYFQGTGAADDSGLPNDRFFAVRPEGSVSTLKIQRTERGDSAVYLCASSIDLFGEQFFGPGTRLTVL.

This rearrangement joins TRBV28 to TRBJ2-7. The CDR3 sequence is 15 residues long. CDR1 is MDHEN, CDR2 SYDVKM, per germline. The chain's CDR3 is CASSLFVADSYEQYF.

The rearrangement links TRBV7-9 to TRBJ1-1; the TRBD1 assignment by TCRdb is unverifiable without DNA. The CDR3 runs to 14 residues. CDR1 is SEHNR, CDR2 FQNEAQ, per germline (reference sequence). CDR3 amino acids: CASTPGGTNTEAFF.

V is TRBV15 and J is TRBJ2-2; TCRdb proposes TRBD1, but this gene call is untestable without DNA. The CDR3 is made up of 14 amino acids. Germline V gene lookup returns CDR1 LNHNV and CDR2 YYDKDF (reference sequence). The CDR3 here is CATSRDRDAGELFF.

V and J are TRBV7-2 and TRBJ2-1; TCRdb reports TRBD1, a call that lacks DNA to check it against. This CDR3 comprises 16 residues. Germline values: CDR1 SGHTA, CDR2 FQGNSA. The chain's CDR3 is CASSLVAVTGSYEQYF.

The genes are TRBV12-3 or TRBV12-4 and TRBJ2-3; the TRBD1 assignment by TCRdb is unverifiable without DNA. The CDR3 covers 14 residues. The CDR3 reads CASSLVGPPDTQYF.

The chain links TRBV25-1 to TRBJ2-7; the TRBD1 assignment by TCRdb is unverifiable without DNA. The CDR3 length is 12 residues. Germline CDR1 MGHDK, CDR2 SYGVNS. CDR3 sequence reads: CASSEGGYEQYF.

This sequence joins TRBV19 and TRBJ1-2; TCRdb outputs TRBD1, but without DNA this stays unchecked. Germline-derived CDR1 and CDR2 are LNHDA and SQIVND (reference sequence). The CDR3 length is 13 residues. CDR3 loop: CASSPTGEWGYTF.

This rearrangement joins TRBV5-1 to TRBJ1-2; the TCRdb call, TRBD1, lacks DNA for checking. Germline V CDR1 and CDR2: SGHRS, YFSETQ. CDR3 size: 16 residues. CDR3 amino acids: CASSFEGTEGGGGYTF.

V usage is TRBV7-9 and J usage is TRBJ2-1; the TCRdb call, TRBD1, lacks DNA for checking. CDR3 length: 18 residues. The germline V gene has CDR1 SEHNR and CDR2 FQNEAQ (reference sequence). Here the CDR3 reads CASSLESAGVRTYNEQFF.

The CDR3 reads CASSFQGYEQYF. The chain combines TRBV28 with TRBJ2-7; the D gene TCRdb calls, TRBD1, cannot be checked with no DNA. The CDR3 consists of 12 residues. In germline, CDR1 is MDHEN, CDR2 SYDVKM.

The chain is built from TRBV19 and TRBJ1-1. This CDR3 is built from 13 residues. Looked up from germline, CDR1 is LNHDA and CDR2 is SQIVND (reference sequence). The CDR3 loop reads CASNGEMNTEAFF.

The V call is TRBV20-1, the J call TRBJ1-3. The germline V gene has CDR1 DFQATT and CDR2 SNEGSKA (reference sequence). This CDR3 region has 17 residues. CDR3 sequence: CSARGRRISGSGNTIYF.

J is TRBJ1-1 and V is TRBV5-1; the D call from TCRdb, TRBD1, cannot be confirmed without DNA. The CDR3 runs 15 residues. Germline V CDR1 and CDR2: SGHRS, YFSETQ. The CDR3 region is CASTGGGALNTEAFF.

The chain has TRBV11-2 and TRBJ2-1; TCRdb lists TRBD1, though no DNA is available to test this call. CDR3 length equals 14 residues. CDR1 and CDR2 from the germline V gene are SGHAT and FQNNGV. This chain's CDR3 is CASVRVSAYNEQFF. Full variable domain (remainder filled in from reference TRBV11-2 and TRBJ2-1): EAGVAQSPRYKIIEKRQSVAFWCNPISGHATLYWYQQILGQGPKLLIQFQNNGVVDDSQLPKDRFSAERLKGVDSTLKIQPAKLEDSAVYLCASVRVSAYNEQFFGPGTRLTVL.

The J gene is TRBJ2-7, the V gene TRBV6-5; absent DNA, TCRdb's TRBD1 call cannot be checked. Germline lookup yields CDR1 MNHEY and CDR2 SVGAGI. The CDR3 length is 14 residues. The chain's CDR3 is CASSYSSGQDEQYF.

V is TRBV28 and J is TRBJ2-1; TCRdb's D call, TRBD1, is unchecked because there is no DNA. The CDR3 contains 15 residues. The germline V gene encodes CDR1 MDHEN and CDR2 SYDVKM. CDR3: CASSLMGQGIGEQFF.

The CDR3 here is CASSLPGTGGTRNTEAFF. The rearrangement joins TRBV5-1 to TRBJ1-1; TCRdb's D call of TRBD1 is untestable without DNA. The CDR3 has 18 residues. Germline V CDR1 and CDR2: SGHRS, YFSETQ.

V gene TRBV5-1 combines with J gene TRBJ2-1; TCRdb's D call of TRBD2 is untestable without DNA. The CDR3 spans 20 residues. The germline V gene encodes CDR1 SGHRS and CDR2 YFSETQ. CDR3: CASSPLPPLSASGADNEQFF. Full variable domain (missing parts from reference TRBV5-1 and TRBJ2-1): KAGVTQTPRYLIKTRGQQVTLSCSPISGHRSVSWYQQTPGQGLQFLFEYFSETQRNKGNFPGRFSGRQFSNSRSEMNVSTLELGDSALYLCASSPLPPLSASGADNEQFFGPGTRLTVL.

The J gene is TRBJ2-7, the V gene TRBV7-6. CDR3 length: 16 residues. Germline V CDR1 and CDR2: SGHVS, FNYEAQ. CDR3 in amino acids: CASSASLGLDNWEQYF.

The chain is built from TRBV20-1 and TRBJ2-1; the TRBD2 assignment by TCRdb is unverifiable without DNA. Germline V gene data show CDR1 as DFQATT and CDR2 as SNEGSKA (reference sequence). CDR3 length: 15 residues. The CDR3 spells CSARLAGKPYNEQFF.

The chain links TRBV7-3 to TRBJ2-2; TCRdb indicates TRBD1, and absent DNA this call remains unverified. From germline, CDR1 is SGHTA and CDR2 FQGTGA. This CDR3 has 15 residues. This CDR3 reads CASSPAGGDTGELFF. The full variable domain, rest sourced from reference TRBV7-3 and TRBJ2-2, is GAGVSQTPSNKVTEKGKYVELRCDPISGHTALYWYRQSLGQGPEFLIYFQGTGAADDSGLPNDRFFAVRPEGSVSTLKIQRTERGDSAVYLCASSPAGGDTGELFFGEGSRLTVL.

The chain links TRBV14 to TRBJ2-3; without DNA, the TCRdb call of TRBD2 cannot be checked. From germline, CDR1 is SGHDN and CDR2 FVKESK. This CDR3 region has 17 residues. The CDR3 sequence is CASSLQTIAGGRDTQYF.

The genes are TRBV19 and TRBJ2-1; TCRdb's D gene call, TRBD1, goes unchecked for lack of DNA. The CDR3 spans 15 residues. Germline V CDR1 and CDR2: LNHDA, SQIVND (reference sequence). The CDR3 sequence is CASSILLLGVNEQFF.

The chain recombines TRBV20-1 with TRBJ1-1. CDR3 length equals 11 residues. The germline CDR1 and CDR2 sequences are DFQATT and SNEGSKA (reference sequence). The CDR3 loop reads CSLQFGTEAFF.

J is TRBJ2-7 and V is TRBV7-6; TCRdb proposes TRBD1, but this gene call is untestable without DNA. Germline CDR1 is SGHVS and CDR2 is FNYEAQ. There are 15 residues in the CDR3. The CDR3 here is CASSSRTTSSYEQYF.

This chain joins TRBV5-1 and TRBJ2-7. This CDR3 contains 15 residues. Germline V CDR1 and CDR2: SGHRS, YFSETQ. The CDR3 spells CASSLVQISSYEQYF.